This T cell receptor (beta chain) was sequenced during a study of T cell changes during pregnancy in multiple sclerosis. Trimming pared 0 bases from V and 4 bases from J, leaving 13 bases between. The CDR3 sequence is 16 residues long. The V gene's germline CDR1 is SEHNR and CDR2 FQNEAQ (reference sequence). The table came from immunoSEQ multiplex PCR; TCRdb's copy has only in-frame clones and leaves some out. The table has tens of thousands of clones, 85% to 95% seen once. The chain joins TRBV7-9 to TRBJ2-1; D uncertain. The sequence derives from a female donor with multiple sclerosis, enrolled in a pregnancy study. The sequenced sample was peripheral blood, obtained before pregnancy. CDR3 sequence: CASSLARLLEYNEQFF. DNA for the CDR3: TGTGCCAGCAGCTTAGCTAGACTCCTTGAATACAATGAGCAGTTCTTC.